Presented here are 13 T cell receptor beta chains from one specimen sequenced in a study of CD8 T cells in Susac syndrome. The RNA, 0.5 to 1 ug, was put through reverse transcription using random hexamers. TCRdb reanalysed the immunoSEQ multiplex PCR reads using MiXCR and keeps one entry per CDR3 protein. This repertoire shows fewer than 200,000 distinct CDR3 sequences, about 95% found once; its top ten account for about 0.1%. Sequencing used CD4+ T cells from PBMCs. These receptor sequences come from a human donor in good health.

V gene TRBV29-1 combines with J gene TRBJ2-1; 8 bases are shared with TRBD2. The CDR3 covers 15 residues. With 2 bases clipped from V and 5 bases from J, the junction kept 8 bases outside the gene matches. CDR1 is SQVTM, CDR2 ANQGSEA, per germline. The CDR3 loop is CSVEHSSGSHNEQFF. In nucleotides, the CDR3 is TGCAGCGTTGAACATTCCAGCGGGAGTCACAATGAGCAGTTCTTC.

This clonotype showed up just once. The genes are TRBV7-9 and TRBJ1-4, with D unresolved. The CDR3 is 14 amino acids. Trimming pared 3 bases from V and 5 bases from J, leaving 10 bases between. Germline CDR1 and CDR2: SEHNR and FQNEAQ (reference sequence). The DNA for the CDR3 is TGTGCCAGCAGCTTGCTCGCCCTGAATGAAAAACTGTTTTTT. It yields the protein CASSLLALNEKLFF.

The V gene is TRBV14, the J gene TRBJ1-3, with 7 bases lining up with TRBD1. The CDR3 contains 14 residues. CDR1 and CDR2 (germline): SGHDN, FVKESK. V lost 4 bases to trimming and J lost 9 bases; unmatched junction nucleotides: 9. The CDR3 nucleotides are TGTGCCAGCAGCCGCGACAGGGTCGGTGGCACCATATATTTT. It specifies CASSRDRVGGTIYF.

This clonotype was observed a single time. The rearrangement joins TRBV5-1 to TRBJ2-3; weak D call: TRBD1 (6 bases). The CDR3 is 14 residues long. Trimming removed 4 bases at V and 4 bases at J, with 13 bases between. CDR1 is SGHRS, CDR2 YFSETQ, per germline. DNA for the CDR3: TGCGCCAGCAGCGCCGACAGGATGCCAGATACGCAGTATTTT. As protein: CASSADRMPDTQYF.

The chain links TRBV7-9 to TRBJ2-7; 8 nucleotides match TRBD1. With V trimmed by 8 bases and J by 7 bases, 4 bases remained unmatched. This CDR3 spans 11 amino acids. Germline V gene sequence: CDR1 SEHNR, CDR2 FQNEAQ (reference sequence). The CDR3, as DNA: TGTGCCAGCCCGACAGGGGATGAGCAGTACTTC. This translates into CASPTGDEQYF.

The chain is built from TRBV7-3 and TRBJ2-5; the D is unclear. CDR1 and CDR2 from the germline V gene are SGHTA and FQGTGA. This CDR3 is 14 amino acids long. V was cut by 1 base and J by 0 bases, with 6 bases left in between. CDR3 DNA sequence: TGTGCCAGCAGCTTAAGCGGCCACCAAGAGACCCAGTACTTC. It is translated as CASSLSGHQETQYF.

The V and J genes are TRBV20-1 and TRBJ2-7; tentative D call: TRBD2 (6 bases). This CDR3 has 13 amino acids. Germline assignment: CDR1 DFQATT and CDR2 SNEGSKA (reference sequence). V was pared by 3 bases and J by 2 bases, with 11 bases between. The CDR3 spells CSASGTSPYEQYF. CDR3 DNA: TGCAGTGCTAGCGGGACTTCACCCTACGAGCAGTACTTC.

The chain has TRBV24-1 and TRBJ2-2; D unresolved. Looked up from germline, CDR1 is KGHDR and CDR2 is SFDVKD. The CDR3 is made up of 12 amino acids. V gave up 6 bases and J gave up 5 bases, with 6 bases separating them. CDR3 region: CATSLRTGELFF. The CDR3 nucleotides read TGTGCCACCAGTCTAAGGACCGGGGAGCTGTTTTTT.

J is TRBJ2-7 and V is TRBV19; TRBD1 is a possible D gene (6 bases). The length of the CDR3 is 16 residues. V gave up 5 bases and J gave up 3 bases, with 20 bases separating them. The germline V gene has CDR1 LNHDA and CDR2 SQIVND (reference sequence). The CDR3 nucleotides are TGTGCCAGTAGTCCCGCCGGGACAAAGGGTAACTACGAGCAGTACTTC. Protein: CASSPAGTKGNYEQYF.

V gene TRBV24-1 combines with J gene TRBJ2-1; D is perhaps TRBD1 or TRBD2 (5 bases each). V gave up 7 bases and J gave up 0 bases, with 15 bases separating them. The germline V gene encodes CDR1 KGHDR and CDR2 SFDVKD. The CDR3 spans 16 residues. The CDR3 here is CATSDLGTVSYNEQFF. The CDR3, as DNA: TGTGCCACCAGCGACCTAGGGACCGTCTCCTACAATGAGCAGTTCTTC.

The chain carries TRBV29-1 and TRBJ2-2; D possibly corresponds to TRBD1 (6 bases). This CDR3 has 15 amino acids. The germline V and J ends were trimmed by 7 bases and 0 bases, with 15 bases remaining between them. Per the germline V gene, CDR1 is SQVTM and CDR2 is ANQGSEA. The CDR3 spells CSGGPGHPNTGELFF. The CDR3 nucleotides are TGCAGCGGGGGACCGGGACACCCGAACACCGGGGAGCTGTTTTTT.

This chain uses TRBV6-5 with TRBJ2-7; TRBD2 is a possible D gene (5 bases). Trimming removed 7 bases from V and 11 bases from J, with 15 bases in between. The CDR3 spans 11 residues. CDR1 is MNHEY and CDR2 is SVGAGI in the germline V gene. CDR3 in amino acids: CASTSGGNEYF. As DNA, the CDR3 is TGTGCCAGCACCTCCGGAGGTAATGAGTACTTC.

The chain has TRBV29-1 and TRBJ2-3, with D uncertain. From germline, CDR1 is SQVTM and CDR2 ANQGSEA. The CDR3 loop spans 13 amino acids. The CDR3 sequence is CTEALLGTDTQYF. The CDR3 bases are TGCACCGAGGCGCTACTCGGGACAGATACGCAGTATTTT.